This TCR beta chain emerged from a study of CDR3 diversity in severe acne. TCRdb reanalysed the PCR reads using MiXCR and keeps one entry per CDR3 protein. The table lists about 97,000 distinct CDR3 sequences, more than 45% of them singletons. Per the germline V gene, CDR1 is SGHRS and CDR2 is YFSETQ. The CDR3 is 16 residues long. Regarding this clonotype: The junction differs from germline at one of its ends, possibly a read error.

This chain connects TRBV5-1 to TRBJ1-2; 7 bases line up with TRBD1. This clonotype was sampled from a male donor with acne. Source material: blood. The CDR3 nucleotides read TGTGCCAGCAGCCAAGATCACGGCGACAGGGACTATGGCTACACCTTC. It is translated as CASSQDHGDRDYGYTF.